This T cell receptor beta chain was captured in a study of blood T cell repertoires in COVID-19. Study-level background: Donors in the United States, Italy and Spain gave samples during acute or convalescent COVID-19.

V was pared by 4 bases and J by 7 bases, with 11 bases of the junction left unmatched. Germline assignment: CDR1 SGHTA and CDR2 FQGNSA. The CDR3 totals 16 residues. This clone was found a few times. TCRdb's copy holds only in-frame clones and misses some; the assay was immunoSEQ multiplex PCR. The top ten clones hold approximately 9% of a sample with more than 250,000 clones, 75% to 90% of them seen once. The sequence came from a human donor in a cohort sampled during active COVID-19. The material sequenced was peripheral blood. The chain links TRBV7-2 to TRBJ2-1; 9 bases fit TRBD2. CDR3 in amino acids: CASSSQGRTSVNEQFF. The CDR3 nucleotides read TGTGCCAGCAGCTCCCAAGGCCGGACTAGCGTAAATGAGCAGTTCTTC.